These T cell receptor beta chains were read from a single sample in a study of tumor and adjacent non-tumor tissue in lung cancer. TCRdb recomputed calls from the multiplex PCR reads with MiXCR, one row per CDR3 protein. The sample yields about 60,000 distinct CDR3 sequences, roughly two thirds seen once. The source material was distant non-tumor lung tissue. Source of these receptors: a man between 70 and 80 years old with non-small cell lung cancer. CDR3s leave out the opening cysteine and the closing phenylalanine or tryptophan.

TRBV4-2,ASSQGASGGYNEQF
TRBV12-3/TRBV12-4,ASRLDRLETQY
TRBV11-2,ASSWRWGRQPQH
TRBV7-2,ASSLVRQSYEQY
TRBV28,ASILYWGSPLH
TRBV14,ASSQGTGQSTEAF
TRBV29-1,SVDTGGGMYEQY
TRBV10-2,ASSGGTDTQY
TRBV12-3/TRBV12-4,ASRLRQGLYNEQF
TRBV29-1,SVEDLAWGVAKNIQY
TRBV5-8,ASSLEDYGYT
TRBV28,ASSPTRQRGYEQY
TRBV5-1,ASSGSVGFQETQY
TRBV6-1,ASSERVPGTDTQY
TRBV24-1,ATNGVVELDGYT
TRBV19,ASSMAGGRNEQF
TRBV5-1,ASSLVSTLKQY
TRBV29-1,SVYGGPSYDQY
TRBV6-5,ASRQRDNYEQY
TRBV6-1,ASSLRGLAYEQY
TRBV7-8,ASSLDGAGTEAF
TRBV5-4,ASSNPSGLYSYEQY
TRBV6-1,AIREGSGHT
TRBV11-3,ASSLGADRSTDEQF
TRBV4-1,ARSHYGHGDEQQY
TRBV11-2,ASSLDRPVTNEKLF
TRBV19,ASSMGTGVVHGYT
TRBV12-3/TRBV12-4,ASTSLRGVLSTDTQY
TRBV20-1,GGTSGTQETQY
TRBV29-1,SVAEHRGGTDMLY
TRBV12-3/TRBV12-4,ASSFVRGGLVEQF
TRBV4-2,ASIQGTLAGLNTGEQF
TRBV10-3,TISDTSGRGPDMQY
TRBV11-2,ASNLASGSGGEQY
TRBV5-1,ASSHPGAKNIQY
TRBV7-9,ASSGPGLAGSEEF
TRBV14,VISQEKGRYYEQY
TRBV7-9,ASSSTRTSSSHEQY
TRBV25-1,ASSTQASGYSPLH
TRBV6-5,ASSRGQYYEQY